The rows below give T cell receptor beta chains drawn from one sample of a study of OX40 agonist ivuxolimab in advanced cancers. Some clones are missing from TCRdb's copy, which holds only in-frame ones; the method was immunoSEQ multiplex PCR. Of about 76,000 clones listed, less than 90% are singletons. The input for sequencing was CD4+ or CD8+ T cells sorted from blood, taken in a trial of the OX40 agonist ivuxolimab. The receptor set was obtained from an adult with an advanced solid tumor such as melanoma, head and neck, liver or kidney cancer. Each CDR3 is given with its conserved first and last residue. Fields, in order: J gene, V gene, clone size, D gene, CDR3 protein, CDR3 DNA. D genes are given only for firm matches. Size tells how often a clone was seen (once, few, many) or the class of an expanded clone, and some rows leave it out.

>TRBJ1-3|TRBV9|.|.
CASSEVRASGNTIYF
TGTGCCAGCAGCGAGGTTAGAGCGTCTGGAAACACCATATATTTT
>TRBJ2-5|TRBV9|.|.
CASSVSPHRSQETQYF
TGTGCCAGCAGCGTATCCCCACACCGCAGCCAAGAGACCCAGTACTTC
>TRBJ2-1|TRBV4-1|.|TRBD2
CASSQLAGIKFF
TGCGCCAGCAGCCAACTAGCGGGGATTAAGTTCTTC
>TRBJ1-6|TRBV25-1|.|.
CASSESSVGSSRLTLHF
TGTGCCAGCAGTGAATCAAGCGTCGGATCTTCCCGATTGACCCTCCACTTT
>TRBJ2-5|TRBV5-4|.|TRBD2
CASGTSGGPKETQYF
TGTGCCAGCGGGACTAGCGGGGGGCCCAAAGAGACCCAGTACTTC
>TRBJ2-5|TRBV7-9|.|.
CASSADRETQYF
TGTGCCAGCAGCGCAGACAGGGAGACCCAGTACTTC
>TRBJ1-5|TRBV12-5|.|.
CASGLGGLASNQPQHF
TGTGCTAGTGGTTTGGGGGGTCTTGCGAGCAATCAGCCCCAGCATTTT
>TRBJ1-5|TRBV4-2|.|.
CASSQGLYRVLLNQPQHF
TGTGCCAGCAGCCAAGGATTATACAGGGTTCTATTAAATCAGCCCCAGCATTTT
>TRBJ1-3|TRBV5-1|.|TRBD1
CASSLGPTGGSGNTIYF
TGCGCCAGCAGCTTGGGGCCTACAGGGGGCTCTGGAAACACCATATATTTT
>TRBJ1-6|TRBV30|.|.
CVASRQNSPLHF
TGTGTGGCCTCAAGACAGAATTCACCCCTCCACTTT
>TRBJ2-5|TRBV9|.|.
CASSVGGSGLETQYF
TGTGCCAGCAGCGTAGGGGGGTCGGGATTGGAGACCCAGTACTTC
>TRBJ1-1|TRBV30|.|TRBD1
CAWSVLTGEAFF
TGTGCCTGGAGTGTACTGACAGGGGAAGCTTTCTTT
>TRBJ2-7|TRBV7-9|.|TRBD2
CASSTSGRTYEQYF
TGTGCCAGCAGCACTAGCGGGAGGACCTACGAGCAGTACTTC
>TRBJ2-5|TRBV12-5|.|TRBD1
CASGLVTQGAGETQYF
TGTGCTAGTGGTTTGGTAACACAGGGGGCAGGAGAGACCCAGTACTTC
>TRBJ2-7|TRBV7-8|.|.
CASSSRQESYEQYF
TGTGCCAGCAGCTCGCGGCAGGAGTCCTACGAGCAGTACTTC
>TRBJ1-5|TRBV27|once|TRBD1
CASSFRTGKGNQPQHF
TGTGCCAGCAGTTTTCGGACAGGGAAAGGCAATCAGCCCCAGCATTTT
>TRBJ1-1|TRBV5-5|.|.
CASSPGDGSNTEAFF
TGTGCCAGCAGCCCCGGGGACGGATCGAACACTGAAGCTTTCTTT
>TRBJ2-3|TRBV14|.|.
CASSQNTLSTDTQYF
TGTGCCAGCAGCCAAAATACCCTTAGCACAGATACGCAGTATTTT
>TRBJ2-1|TRBV9|once|.
CASSVELRSYNEQFF
TGTGCCAGCAGCGTTGAACTCCGCTCCTACAATGAGCAGTTCTTC
>TRBJ2-7|TRBV30|.|.
CAGHYRAGYEQYF
TGTGCCGGTCACTACAGGGCTGGCTACGAGCAGTACTTC
>TRBJ2-2|TRBV19|.|.
CASSITRVRPGELFF
TGTGCCAGTAGTATAACCAGGGTCCGTCCCGGGGAGCTGTTTTTT
>TRBJ2-7|TRBV7-7|.|TRBD2
CASSLAFAGTSGGYEQYF
TGTGCCAGCAGCTTAGCTTTTGCCGGGACTAGCGGGGGCTACGAGCAGTACTTC
>TRBJ1-2|TRBV9|.|.
CASSIYPGHLYGYTF
TGTGCCAGCAGCATTTATCCGGGACACCTCTATGGCTACACCTTC
>TRBJ1-2|TRBV27|.|.
CASSSHKQGGGYTF
TGTGCCAGCAGTTCCCATAAACAGGGAGGCGGCTACACCTTC
>TRBJ1-3|TRBV6-1|.|.
CASSRQVSGNTIYF
TGTGCCAGCAGTCGACAGGTCTCTGGAAACACCATATATTTT
>TRBJ1-4|TRBV5-4|.|TRBD1
CASSLSRDREKLFF
TGTGCCAGCAGCTTGTCCCGGGACAGGGAAAAACTGTTTTTT
>TRBJ1-1|TRBV6-1|.|.
CATQPGMNTEAFF
TGTGCCACCCAACCAGGTATGAACACTGAAGCTTTCTTT
>TRBJ1-2|TRBV11-1|once|TRBD1
CASSPIDRDDYGYTF
TGTGCCAGCAGCCCCATCGACAGGGACGACTATGGCTACACCTTC